The table lists the clone carrying this T cell receptor (beta chain) with many counts. As yet, its antigen is unknown. This sample stems from a study of regulatory T cells in long-lasting Graves disease. Study-wide findings and caveats: Accuracy may have been reduced by the small sample size.

CDR3 regions were amplified by Arm-PCR using iRepertoire HTBI primers to build TCR beta libraries. TCRdb redid the calling of the multiplex PCR reads with MiXCR, one entry per CDR3 protein. The sample lists 390,000 or so distinct CDR3 sequences; roughly 12% were seen once. The V gene's germline CDR1 is SQVTM and CDR2 ANQGSEA. V dropped 6 bases and J dropped 0; count of bases not matched to a gene: 7. The CDR3 spans 15 residues. The time point is: newly diagnosed GD, antithyroid drugs for less than 3 months. Following extraction of RNA from PBMCs, that RNA was used to make the TCR library. This sample also appeared in a second study, on T cells in Graves' hyperthyroidism and ophthalmopathy. That study adds: Most clonotypes expanded in thyroid above 0.001 were likewise present in blood. By a 13 V-J model, ophthalmopathy was set apart from stable hyperthyroidism.

The V call is TRBV29-1, the J call TRBJ2-2; 7 bases map to TRBD1. This TCR was recovered from a woman younger than 35 with Graves disease. Specimen: peripheral blood mononuclear cells (PBMCs), collected at new diagnosis, from a patient treated with antithyroid drugs. For the CDR3, the DNA is TGCAGCGTCTACCCAGGGACAGCGAACACCGGGGAGCTGTTTTTT. This gives the protein CSVYPGTANTGELFF.